Described below is a single T cell receptor beta chain sequence and its context. The antigen is not known. The entry originates in a study of Ad26.COV2.S vaccination and SARS-CoV-2 variants. Background on the study: Ad26.COV2.S shots went into the muscle once or twice, 56 days apart.

V was pared by 8 bases and J by 0 bases, with 3 bases of the junction left unmatched. CDR1 and CDR2 from the germline V gene are SNHLY and FYNNEI. CDR3 length: 14 residues. The treatment was: about 20 received Ad26.COV2.S at low or high dose, single or two shots; several received placebo; per-sample allocation not given. At day 63 after the first vaccine or placebo injection, samples were drawn. A Boston donor was an adult aged 18-55 years. Data came from immunoSEQ multiplex PCR; TCRdb stores just in-frame clones and leaves some out. The sample yields over 400,000 clones, approximately 92% seen once. Notes on the study in general: Comparable non-spike TCR breadth was observed in vaccine and placebo recipients.

The TCR was taken from a person between 18 and 65 years old who received the Ad26.COV2.S COVID-19 vaccine or a placebo. The source material was peripheral blood, sampled in a trial of Ad26.COV2.S vaccine versus placebo. The chain couples TRBV2 to TRBJ1-5; TRBD1 aligns across 8 bases. This CDR3 is CASHRGDSNQPQHF. For the CDR3, the DNA is TGTGCCAGCCACAGGGGGGATAGCAATCAGCCCCAGCATTTT.